These 31 T cell receptor beta chains originate from one sample sequenced in a study of human T cells and chemical hapten exposure. Described time point: patch test 1, 2 weeks after DPC sensitization. The treatment is: therapeutic diphenylcyclopropenone sensitization with weekly scalp DPC. TCRdb redid the calling of the RACE reads with MiXCR, one entry per CDR3 protein. The sample has about 120,000 distinct CDR3 sequences, 12% to 15% seen once. Sequencing was performed on whole blood, taken in connection with sensitization to the hapten diphenylcyclopropenone (DPC). These receptors were collected from a man younger than 35 with alopecia areata. Some clones in this sample may be carry-over from other donors' samples.

This clonotype was seen more than once but under ten times. V and J are TRBV20-1 and TRBJ2-7; D may be TRBD1 (5 bases). The V and J ends lost 0 bases and 0 bases respectively, with 9 bases between them. In germline, CDR1 is DFQATT, CDR2 SNEGSKA (reference sequence). The CDR3 runs to 14 residues. CDR3 protein: CSARDRRVSYEQYF. The CDR3 DNA reads as TGCAGTGCTAGAGACCGCAGGGTCTCCTACGAGCAGTACTTC.

This clonotype was recorded a few times. The chain has TRBV11-2 and TRBJ2-7; 9 bases line up with TRBD1. This CDR3 contains 14 residues. Germline loops: CDR1 SGHAT, CDR2 FQNNGV. Trimming cost V 6 bases and J 5 bases; bases outside gene matches: 8. DNA of the CDR3: TGTGCCAGCAGACCGGGACAGGGCGGTAACGAGCAGTACTTC. This sequence encodes CASRPGQGGNEQYF.

The chain combines TRBV6-2 or TRBV6-3 with TRBJ2-1; D gene uncertain. Germline V gene lookup returns CDR1 MNHEY and CDR2 SVGEGT. Trimming removed 7 bases from V and 5 bases from J, with 21 bases in between. The CDR3 spans 16 residues. The CDR3 DNA reads as TGTGCCAGCACCTATACCGCAGGCTTCGGTAACAATGAGCAGTTCTTC. As protein: CASTYTAGFGNNEQFF.

This clonotype was detected a few times. The chain joins TRBV5-5 to TRBJ2-3; D may be TRBD2 (6 bases). The CDR3 covers 14 residues. The germline V gene encodes CDR1 SGHKS and CDR2 YYEKEE (reference sequence). V was pared by 5 bases and J by 5 bases, with 15 bases between. DNA for the CDR3: TGTGCCAGCAGAGCAGTGGGGGGAGAAGATACGCAGTATTTT. Translation gives CASRAVGGEDTQYF.

The CDR3 sequence is CASSVSGSGTEAFF. The CDR3 DNA follows: TGTGCCAGCAGCGTATCAGGTAGTGGCACTGAAGCTTTCTTT. The chain recombines TRBV9 with TRBJ1-1; D is uncertain. Germline V gene lookup returns CDR1 SGDLS and CDR2 YYNGEE. The V end was cut by 1 base, the J end by 4 bases, with 11 bases between. This CDR3 has 14 residues. The full variable domain, rest sourced from reference TRBV9 and TRBJ1-1, is DSGVTQTPKHLITATGQRVTLRCSPRSGDLSVYWYQQSLDQGLQFLIQYYNGEERAKGNILERFSAQQFPDLHSELNLSSLELGDSALYFCASSVSGSGTEAFFGQGTRLTVV.

This chain uses TRBV20-1 with TRBJ2-2; 9 bases are a match to TRBD1. In germline, CDR1 is DFQATT, CDR2 SNEGSKA (reference sequence). V shed 5 bases and J 5 bases; nucleotides not matched to a gene: 3. The CDR3 consists of 13 residues. Here the CDR3 DNA reads TGCAGTGCTCTGGACAGGGGTACCGGGGAGCTGTTTTTT. It is translated as CSALDRGTGELFF.

V usage is TRBV9 and J usage is TRBJ2-6; no firm D call. Trimming cost V 2 bases and J 2 bases, with 5 bases left between them. The CDR3 is 14 amino acids. The germline V gene encodes CDR1 SGDLS and CDR2 YYNGEE. DNA of the CDR3: TGTGCCAGCAGCGTCGGAGCTGGGGCCAACGTCCTGACTTTC. This translates into CASSVGAGANVLTF.

The table lists this clonotype with a few counts. The rearrangement uses TRBV3-1 and TRBJ1-6; 7 bases align to TRBD1. J was trimmed by 8 bases and V by 6 bases; bases with no gene match: 4. Germline CDR1 reads LGHDT; CDR2 reads YNNKEL (reference sequence). This CDR3 is built from 13 residues. The CDR3 sequence: CASSRQGDSPLHF. The CDR3 DNA sequence: TGTGCCAGCAGTCGACAGGGTGATTCACCCCTCCACTTT.

This clonotype occurred many times. CDR3 sequence: CASSRGGNTEAFF. CDR3 nucleotide sequence: TGTGCCAGCAGCCGAGGAGGGAACACTGAAGCTTTCTTT. V is TRBV7-9 and J is TRBJ1-1; D is undetermined. Looked up from germline, CDR1 is SEHNR and CDR2 is FQNEAQ (reference sequence). The CDR3 consists of 13 residues. V lost 5 bases and J lost 1, with 8 bases in between.

V gene TRBV18 combines with J gene TRBJ2-2, with D tentatively TRBD2 (5 bases). From germline, CDR1 is KGHSH and CDR2 LQKENI. Trimming shortened V by 1 base and J by 0 bases, and 15 bases separated the two germline ends. The CDR3 has 18 residues. In nucleotides, the CDR3 is TGTGCCAGCTCACCACTTCCTCCGACCGGGGCGAACACCGGGGAGCTGTTTTTT. Protein product: CASSPLPPTGANTGELFF. Based on the CDR3 plus reference TRBV18 and TRBJ2-2, the full variable domain is NAGVMQNPRHLVRRRGQEARLRCSPMKGHSHVYWYRQLPEEGLKFMVYLQKENIIDESGMPKERFSAEFPKEGPSILRIQQVVRGDSAAYFCASSPLPPTGANTGELFFGEGSRLTVL.

The chain joins TRBV28 to TRBJ2-7; TRBD1 matches 9 bases. In germline, CDR1 is MDHEN, CDR2 SYDVKM. V lost 4 bases, J lost 3 bases, and 7 bases stayed unmatched. CDR3 size: 15 residues. The CDR3 DNA sequence: TGTGCCAGCAGTTACAGGGGGCTCAGTTACTACGAGCAGTACTTC. Translated: CASSYRGLSYYEQYF.

This clonotype was recorded at least ten times. The chain combines TRBV4-2 with TRBJ2-7; TRBD2 is a possible D gene (6 bases). The CDR3 is 11 amino acids. Trimming pared 6 bases from V and 7 bases from J, leaving 10 bases between. Germline CDR1 reads LGHNA; CDR2 reads YNFKEQ. The CDR3 DNA sequence: TGTGCCAGCAGTGGAGGGTGGGAGCAGTACTTC. Its translation is CASSGGWEQYF.

The chain employs TRBV6-2 or TRBV6-3 and TRBJ2-7, with a tentative D call TRBD1 (6 bases). The CDR3 contains 14 residues. V was clipped by 4 bases and J by 0 bases, with 10 bases between them. CDR1 MNHEY and CDR2 SVGEGT come from the germline V gene. In DNA form, the CDR3 reads TGTGCCAGCAGTTGGGTGACAGGCTCCTACGAGCAGTACTTC. This sequence encodes CASSWVTGSYEQYF.

The chain uses TRBV12-3 or TRBV12-4 and TRBJ1-1, with TRBD1 matching over 9 bases. The CDR3 has 15 residues. Trimming removed 2 bases from V and 5 bases from J; junction bases left unmatched: 6. This CDR3 is CASSLSGTGQTEAFF. In nucleotides, the CDR3 is TGTGCCAGCAGTTTATCCGGGACAGGGCAGACTGAAGCTTTCTTT.

This clonotype was recorded a few times. The CDR3 DNA follows: TGTGCCAGCTCAAGGGGATCCGACAGCTATGGCTACACCTTC. Translated, it gives CASSRGSDSYGYTF. This sequence joins TRBV18 and TRBJ1-2; a weak D match, TRBD1 (5 bases). The CDR3 length is 14 residues. Trimming cost V 5 bases and J 4 bases, with 14 bases left between them. Germline V CDR1 and CDR2: KGHSH, LQKENI.

This chain joins TRBV27 and TRBJ2-6; 7 bases are a match to TRBD1. Trimming cost V 5 bases and J 0 bases; bases outside gene matches: 10. CDR1 is MNHEY, CDR2 SMNVEV, per germline (reference sequence). This CDR3 is 18 amino acids long. The DNA for the CDR3 is TGTGCCAGCAGTGCACCAGGGGGAATCCTCTCTGGGGCCAACGTCCTGACTTTC. Translation: CASSAPGGILSGANVLTF.

The CDR3 nucleotides are TGTGCCAGCAGTTACCCAGGGGCTCGGGTTCAGAACGTCCTGACTTTC. Its protein is CASSYPGARVQNVLTF. The V call is TRBV6-2 or TRBV6-3, the J call TRBJ2-6; tentatively, D is TRBD1 (6 bases). Trimming stripped 2 bases from V and 10 bases from J, with 18 bases between. The V gene's germline CDR1 is MNHEY and CDR2 SVGEGT. There are 16 residues in the CDR3.

The genes are TRBV10-2 and TRBJ1-6; the D gene is possibly TRBD1 (6 bases). This CDR3 spans 14 amino acids. V shed 2 bases and J shed 7 bases, with 9 bases lying between them. Germline lookup yields CDR1 WSHSY and CDR2 SAAADI. This CDR3 is CASSEQGRNSPLHF. The DNA for the CDR3 is TGCGCCAGCAGTGAGCAGGGGAGAAATTCACCCCTCCACTTT.

The CDR3 loop is CASRLADLETQYF. The CDR3 DNA reads as TGTGCCAGCAGACTAGCGGATTTGGAGACCCAGTACTTC. V usage is TRBV2 and J usage is TRBJ2-5; 8 bases agree with TRBD2. The J segment lost 5 bases and the V segment lost 6 bases, leaving 5 bases of the junction unmatched. The CDR3 is 13 residues long. Germline loops: CDR1 SNHLY, CDR2 FYNNEI.

V gene TRBV7-9 combines with J gene TRBJ2-4, with TRBD1 identical over 7 bases. Trimming cost V 8 bases and J 1 base; bases outside gene matches: 11. CDR1 and CDR2 from the germline V gene are SEHNR and FQNEAQ (reference sequence). The CDR3 is 16 residues long. CDR3: CASGSNDREAKNIQYF. CDR3 DNA sequence: TGTGCCAGCGGCTCAAACGACAGGGAGGCCAAAAACATTCAGTACTTC.

The V and J genes are TRBV4-3 and TRBJ2-7, with D perhaps matching TRBD2 (6 bases). The CDR3 has 13 residues. Germline CDR1 reads LGHNA; CDR2 reads YSLEER. V was cut by 0 bases and J by 5 bases, with 8 bases left in between. The CDR3 sequence: CASSQDWGDEQYV. The CDR3, as DNA: TGCGCCAGCAGCCAAGATTGGGGGGACGAGCAGTACGTC.

This clonotype occurred a few times. V usage is TRBV6-6 and J usage is TRBJ2-7; 13 bases align to TRBD2. The germline CDR1 and CDR2 sequences are MNHNY and SVGAGI (reference sequence). Germline trimming cut 5 bases from V and 4 bases from J; bases unmatched to any gene: 2. The CDR3 length is 14 residues. The CDR3 DNA is TGTGCCAGCAGTGGGACTAGCGGGGTATACGAGCAGTACTTC. Protein sequence: CASSGTSGVYEQYF.

This rearrangement joins TRBV4-3 to TRBJ2-1; D unclear. From germline, CDR1 is LGHNA and CDR2 YSLEER. Deletions cut 0 bases from V and 7 bases from J, with 10 bases between. CDR3 length equals 14 residues. CDR3 residues: CASSQEQQSNEQFF. The DNA of the CDR3 is TGCGCCAGCAGCCAAGAACAGCAGTCGAATGAGCAGTTCTTC.

This clonotype showed up many times. The genes are TRBV7-2 and TRBJ2-7, with 7 bases matching TRBD1. Germline values: CDR1 SGHTA, CDR2 FQGNSA. V dropped 5 bases and J dropped 3; count of bases not matched to a gene: 10. The CDR3 runs to 15 residues. CDR3 protein: CASSPDRRLYYEQYF. CDR3 coding DNA: TGTGCCAGCAGCCCGGACAGGAGGCTTTACTACGAGCAGTACTTC.

In its sample, this clonotype was seen many times. This chain connects TRBV20-1 to TRBJ1-5; D may be TRBD1 (6 bases). Germline V CDR1 and CDR2: DFQATT, SNEGSKA (reference sequence). The CDR3 runs 13 residues. Trimming shortened V by 6 bases and J by 2 bases, and 11 bases separated the two germline ends. This chain's CDR3 is CSAGGKGNQPQHF. CDR3 nucleotides: TGCAGTGCAGGGGGAAAAGGCAATCAGCCCCAGCATTTT.

This clonotype was detected only a few times. DNA of the CDR3: TGTGCCAGCAGCTTAGGGAGAGGGGGGCGCTTCGAGCAGTACGTC. Its protein is CASSLGRGGRFEQYV. V usage is TRBV11-2 and J usage is TRBJ2-7, with D tentatively TRBD1 or TRBD2 (6 bases each). CDR1 SGHAT and CDR2 FQNNGV come from the germline V gene. CDR3 length equals 15 residues. Trimming removed 1 base from V and 6 bases from J, with 16 bases in between.

The rearrangement joins TRBV19 to TRBJ2-3; D is possibly TRBD1 (5 bases). The CDR3 runs 16 residues. Trimming stripped 3 bases from V and 2 bases from J, with 15 bases between. Germline assignment: CDR1 LNHDA and CDR2 SQIVND (reference sequence). For the CDR3, the DNA is TGTGCCAGTAGTATCGGAGTGGGCAGGGTCACAGATACGCAGTATTTT. Translating gives CASSIGVGRVTDTQYF.

V gene TRBV7-9 combines with J gene TRBJ2-1; no firm D call. V was cut by 5 bases and J by 7 bases, with 9 bases left in between. CDR1 is SEHNR and CDR2 is FQNEAQ in the germline V gene (reference sequence). This CDR3 is built from 12 residues. CDR3 region: CASSDRFNEQFF. As DNA, the CDR3 is TGTGCCAGCAGCGACCGGTTTAATGAGCAGTTCTTC.

This clonotype was seen at least ten times. The chain links TRBV20-1 to TRBJ1-1; 7 nucleotides agree with TRBD1. This CDR3 has 14 amino acids. V lost 6 bases to trimming and J lost 4 bases; unmatched junction nucleotides: 11. In germline, CDR1 is DFQATT, CDR2 SNEGSKA (reference sequence). The CDR3 is CSAKFGTASTEAFF. CDR3 nucleotides: TGCAGTGCGAAGTTTGGGACAGCCTCCACTGAAGCTTTCTTT.

The chain has TRBV7-8 and TRBJ2-7, with D perhaps TRBD1 or TRBD2 (5 bases each). Trimming shortened V by 6 bases and J by 4 bases, and 10 bases separated the two germline ends. The CDR3 has 12 amino acids. The V gene's germline CDR1 is SGHVS and CDR2 FQNEAQ. The CDR3 region is CASRRDGYEQYF. The CDR3 DNA is TGTGCCAGCAGGAGGGACGGATACGAGCAGTACTTC.

The sample holds a few counts of this clonotype. The chain carries TRBV5-1 and TRBJ2-7; D may be TRBD1 (6 bases). V lost 0 bases and J lost 3, with 13 bases in between. The CDR3 spans 15 residues. CDR1 and CDR2 (germline): SGHRS, YFSETQ. CDR3 coding DNA: TGCGCCAGCAGCTTGGAGGCAGGGGTAGACTACGAGCAGTACGTC. As protein: CASSLEAGVDYEQYV.